This T cell receptor (beta chain) derives from a study of blood T cells in healthy people across ages. As concerns this clonotype: Antigen: not known.

Overall study findings and caveats: With age, beta diversity per million T cells declined roughly linearly, significantly by approximately 41.

Trimming removed 5 bases at V and 5 bases at J, with 16 bases between. Germline V CDR1 and CDR2: SGHTA, FQGNSA. The CDR3 consists of 16 residues. A second 7 to 11 cycle PCR used barcoded and J-beta primers. A 12-random-nucleotide template-switch adaptor tagged each cDNA molecule. Every individual sample yielded 3 million or more paired-end reads (each containing CDR3). One entry per CDR3 protein, called by TCRdb with MiXCR from the 5' RACE reads. The sample yields about 1.1 million distinct CDR3 sequences, approximately 38% seen once. The chain joins TRBV7-2 to TRBJ1-6; possibly TRBD1 for D (5 bases). This clonotype was obtained from a man aged 18 to 29 in good health. The sequencing sample was made of blood. In DNA form, the CDR3 reads TGTGCCAGCAGCCCCCGGACATCGAGAAATAATTCACCCCTCCACTTT. This encodes CASSPRTSRNNSPLHF.